A single sample gave rise to the 22 T cell receptor beta chains below, sequenced in a study of OX40 agonist ivuxolimab in advanced cancers. Library method: the immunoSEQ multiplex PCR assay. TCRdb's version of the immuneACCESS table is confined to in-frame rearrangements and falls short of the full clone set. An unresolved V gene accounts for under half of the shortfall where checked; the remainder is of unknown origin. The sample table lists roughly 60,000 clones, 80% to 90% of them with a count of one. The ten largest make up around 0.9% of the sample. The sequences come from CD4+ or CD8+ T cells sorted from blood, collected in a trial of the OX40 agonist ivuxolimab. The receptors were gathered from an adult with an advanced solid tumor such as melanoma, head and neck, liver or kidney cancer.

V gene TRBV2 combines with J gene TRBJ2-3; D may be TRBD1 or TRBD2 (5 bases each). Germline values: CDR1 SNHLY, CDR2 FYNNEI. The CDR3 has 15 residues. Deletions cut 8 bases from V and 3 bases from J, with 18 bases between. CDR3 nucleotide sequence: TGTGCCAGCCGGGCAGGGTTCAGCGGTACAGATACGCAGTATTTT. This encodes CASRAGFSGTDTQYF.

This chain uses TRBV5-6 with TRBJ1-3; no reliable D call. The CDR3 has 15 residues. Germline V lookup: CDR1 SGHDT, CDR2 YYEEEE. Deletions cut 2 bases from V and 4 bases from J, with 13 bases between. CDR3 amino acids: CASSLLGPSGNTIYF. DNA for the CDR3: TGTGCCAGCAGCTTATTAGGGCCATCCGGAAACACCATATATTTT.

This rearrangement joins TRBV28 to TRBJ1-5; 12 bases align to TRBD1. V lost 4 bases, J lost 7 bases, and 2 bases stayed unmatched. CDR1 is MDHEN, CDR2 SYDVKM, per germline. This CDR3 is 14 amino acids long. CDR3 bases: TGTGCCAGCAGTTGGGACAGGGGGCCCCAGCCCCAGCATTTT. It yields the protein CASSWDRGPQPQHF.

CDR3 amino acids: CASSPGQGLNTEAFF. The CDR3 bases are TGTGCCAGCAGCCCAGGACAGGGGCTGAACACTGAAGCTTTCTTT. The J gene is TRBJ1-1, the V gene TRBV5-5; 9 nucleotides align to TRBD1. V shed 4 bases, J shed 0 bases, and the junction held 4 bases outside the gene matches. Looked up from germline, CDR1 is SGHKS and CDR2 is YYEKEE (reference sequence). The CDR3 has 15 residues. Supplemented by reference TRBV5-5 and TRBJ1-1, the full variable domain reads DAGVTQSPTHLIKTRGQQVTLRCSPISGHKSVSWYQQVLGQGPQFIFQYYEKEERGRGNFPDRFSARQFPNYSSELNVNALLLGDSALYLCASSPGQGLNTEAFFGQGTRLTVV.

The chain joins TRBV4-1 to TRBJ2-3, with no clear D. Germline V gives CDR1 MGHRA, CDR2 YSYEKL. CDR3 length: 17 residues. V was cut by 0 bases and J by 2 bases, with 15 bases left in between. The CDR3 sequence: CASSQDWTPQITDTQYF. The CDR3 DNA reads TGCGCCAGCAGCCAAGATTGGACCCCACAGATCACAGATACGCAGTATTTT.

The V and J genes are TRBV4-1 and TRBJ2-1; 10 positions agree with TRBD1. From germline, CDR1 is MGHRA and CDR2 YSYEKL. V was pared by 0 bases and J by 2 bases, with 1 base of the junction left unmatched. This CDR3 has 16 residues. CDR3 nucleotides: TGCGCCAGCAGCCAAGAAGGGACAGGGGCCTACAATGAGCAGTTCTTC. It yields the protein CASSQEGTGAYNEQFF.

This chain connects TRBV5-5 to TRBJ1-5, with D uncertain. Germline V gives CDR1 SGHKS, CDR2 YYEKEE (reference sequence). Trimming pared 0 bases from V and 1 base from J, leaving 5 bases between. This CDR3 has 14 residues. This chain's CDR3 is CASSLEDSNQPQHF. CDR3 in DNA: TGTGCCAGCAGCTTGGAGGACAGCAATCAGCCCCAGCATTTT.

This clone was found a few times. The chain uses TRBV28 and TRBJ2-4, with unresolved D. Germline CDR1 MDHEN, CDR2 SYDVKM. V gave up 6 bases and J gave up 7 bases, with 22 bases separating them. This CDR3 has 16 amino acids. The CDR3 nucleotides are TGTGCCAGCAGCCCGCCTAAAGCTGCTTCTTCGAACATTCAGTACTTC. Protein: CASSPPKAASSNIQYF.

This clone was seen a single time. The V and J genes are TRBV5-1 and TRBJ2-5, with TRBD1 as a possible D gene (6 bases). V lost 2 bases to trimming and J lost 2 bases, with 16 bases between them. This CDR3 spans 16 amino acids. The germline CDR1 and CDR2 sequences are SGHRS and YFSETQ. This CDR3 is CASSFAGTTLQETQYF. The CDR3 DNA is TGCGCCAGCAGCTTCGCCGGGACAACCCTTCAAGAGACCCAGTACTTC.

V gene TRBV6-6 combines with J gene TRBJ1-4; D is undetermined. CDR1 and CDR2 from the germline V gene are MNHNY and SVGAGI (reference sequence). Trimming removed 2 bases at V and 5 bases at J, with 9 bases between. The CDR3 extends over 14 amino acids. CDR3 sequence (DNA): TGTGCCAGCAGTTACGGATTTCTGAATGAAAAACTGTTTTTT. This codes for CASSYGFLNEKLFF.

This chain joins TRBV2 and TRBJ1-1; 7 bases fit TRBD1. The CDR3 runs 14 residues. The germline gives CDR1 SNHLY, CDR2 FYNNEI. Germline trimming cut 6 bases from V and 6 bases from J; bases unmatched to any gene: 10. This chain's CDR3 is CASSRDRGGAEAFF. The DNA for the CDR3 is TGTGCCAGCAGCAGGGACAGAGGGGGAGCTGAAGCTTTCTTT.

The genes are TRBV5-1 and TRBJ2-2; D is unresolved. V was shortened by 3 bases and J by 0 bases, with 6 bases between the two germline ends. The CDR3 loop spans 14 amino acids. CDR1 is SGHRS and CDR2 is YFSETQ in the germline V gene. The CDR3 here is CASSSDTNTGELFF. The CDR3 bases are TGCGCCAGCAGCTCCGACACGAACACCGGGGAGCTGTTTTTT.

The chain carries TRBV30 and TRBJ1-2, with TRBD1 matching over 8 bases. The CDR3 contains 14 residues. Germline V CDR1 and CDR2: GTSNPN, SVGIG (reference sequence). J lost 4 bases, V lost 3 bases, and 7 bases had no gene match. CDR3 sequence: CAWRVTGEGYGYTF. CDR3 DNA sequence: TGTGCCTGGAGAGTGACAGGGGAGGGCTATGGCTACACCTTC.

V usage is TRBV27 and J usage is TRBJ2-7; 9 nucleotides line up with TRBD1. Germline V gene sequence: CDR1 MNHEY, CDR2 SMNVEV (reference sequence). J was trimmed by 0 bases and V by 6 bases; bases with no gene match: 6. This CDR3 has 15 residues. The CDR3 nucleotides read TGTGCCAGCAGGGCACAGGGGGCAGGCTCCTACGAGCAGTACTTC. This gives the protein CASRAQGAGSYEQYF.

J is TRBJ2-7 and V is TRBV10-3, with a possible D match to TRBD2 (6 bases). The germline V gene has CDR1 ENHRY and CDR2 SYGVKD. CDR3 size: 12 residues. Trimming took off 0 bases at V and 6 bases at J, with 6 bases between the two ends. The CDR3 region is CAISESRGEQYF. In DNA form, the CDR3 reads TGTGCCATCAGTGAGTCGCGGGGCGAGCAGTACTTC.

This sequence joins TRBV7-6 and TRBJ2-1; 16 nucleotides align to TRBD2. Germline CDR1 reads SGHVS; CDR2 reads FNYEAQ. This CDR3 spans 20 amino acids. J lost 1 base, V lost 6 bases, and 12 bases had no gene match. The CDR3 reads CASSSPGLAGGVGSYNEQFF. The CDR3 nucleotides read TGTGCCAGCAGTTCGCCGGGACTAGCGGGAGGGGTTGGGTCCTACAATGAGCAGTTCTTC.

The chain employs TRBV2 and TRBJ2-3; possible D gene TRBD1, 5 bases. V was clipped by 1 base and J by 1 base, with 12 bases between them. The length of the CDR3 is 16 residues. From germline, CDR1 is SNHLY and CDR2 FYNNEI. Here the CDR3 DNA reads TGTGCCAGCAGTGAAGTCCGACAGCGTCGCACAGATACGCAGTATTTT. This gives the protein CASSEVRQRRTDTQYF.

The chain carries TRBV5-1 and TRBJ2-3; D is perhaps TRBD1 (6 bases). This CDR3 is 17 amino acids long. Trimming pared 1 base from V and 0 bases from J, leaving 15 bases between. Germline CDR1 SGHRS, CDR2 YFSETQ. CDR3 sequence (DNA): TGCGCCAGCAGCTTGTCAGACCCAGGGGCCAGCACAGATACGCAGTATTTT. It codes for CASSLSDPGASTDTQYF.

The chain has TRBV7-9 and TRBJ2-3, with 10 bases matching TRBD2. CDR1 and CDR2 (germline): SEHNR, FQNEAQ (reference sequence). The CDR3 totals 15 residues. The V and J ends lost 2 bases and 4 bases, in that order; junction bases with no gene match: 3. CDR3 protein: CASSLTSGVADTQYF. CDR3 coding DNA: TGTGCCAGCAGCTTAACTAGCGGGGTAGCAGATACGCAGTATTTT.

This chain links TRBV4-2 with TRBJ2-1, with TRBD2 identical over 10 bases. Germline assignment: CDR1 LGHNA and CDR2 YNFKEQ. The CDR3 has 16 residues. The V segment lost 1 base and the J segment 10 bases; nucleotides outside the gene matches: 10. The CDR3 protein is CASSQVRAGGPGEQFF. Written as DNA, the CDR3 is TGTGCCAGCAGCCAAGTCCGAGCGGGAGGGCCGGGGGAGCAGTTCTTC.

J is TRBJ2-7 and V is TRBV15; D uncertain. This CDR3 has 12 residues. With 0 bases removed from V and 3 bases from J, the gap between germline ends came to 3 bases. Germline lookup yields CDR1 LNHNV and CDR2 YYDKDF (reference sequence). The CDR3 loop is CATSRDRYEQYF. CDR3 bases: TGTGCCACCAGCAGAGATCGCTACGAGCAGTACTTC.

The chain carries TRBV5-1 and TRBJ2-7, with TRBD2 matching over 11 bases. The germline CDR1 and CDR2 sequences are SGHRS and YFSETQ. J lost 0 bases, V lost 0 bases, and 2 bases had no gene match. The CDR3 extends over 16 amino acids. CDR3 residues: CASSLALAGGSYEQYF. The CDR3 DNA follows: TGCGCCAGCAGCTTGGCCCTAGCGGGGGGCTCCTACGAGCAGTACTTC.